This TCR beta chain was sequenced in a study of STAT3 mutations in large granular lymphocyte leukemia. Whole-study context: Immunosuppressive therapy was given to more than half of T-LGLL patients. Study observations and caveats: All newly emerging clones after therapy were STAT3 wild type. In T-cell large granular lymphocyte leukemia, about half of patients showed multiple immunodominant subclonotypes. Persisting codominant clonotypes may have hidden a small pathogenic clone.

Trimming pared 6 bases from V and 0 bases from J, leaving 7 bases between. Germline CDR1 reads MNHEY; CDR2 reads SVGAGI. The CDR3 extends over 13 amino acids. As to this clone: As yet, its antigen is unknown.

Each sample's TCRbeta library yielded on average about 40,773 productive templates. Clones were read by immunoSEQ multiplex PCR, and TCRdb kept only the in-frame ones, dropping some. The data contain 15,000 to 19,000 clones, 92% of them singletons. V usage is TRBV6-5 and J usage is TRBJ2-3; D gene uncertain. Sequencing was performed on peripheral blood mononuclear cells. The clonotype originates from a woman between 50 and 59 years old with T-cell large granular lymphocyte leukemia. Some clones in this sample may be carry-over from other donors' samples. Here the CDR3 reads CASRGSSTDTQYF. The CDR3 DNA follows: TGTGCCAGCAGGGGGTCGAGCACAGATACGCAGTATTTT.